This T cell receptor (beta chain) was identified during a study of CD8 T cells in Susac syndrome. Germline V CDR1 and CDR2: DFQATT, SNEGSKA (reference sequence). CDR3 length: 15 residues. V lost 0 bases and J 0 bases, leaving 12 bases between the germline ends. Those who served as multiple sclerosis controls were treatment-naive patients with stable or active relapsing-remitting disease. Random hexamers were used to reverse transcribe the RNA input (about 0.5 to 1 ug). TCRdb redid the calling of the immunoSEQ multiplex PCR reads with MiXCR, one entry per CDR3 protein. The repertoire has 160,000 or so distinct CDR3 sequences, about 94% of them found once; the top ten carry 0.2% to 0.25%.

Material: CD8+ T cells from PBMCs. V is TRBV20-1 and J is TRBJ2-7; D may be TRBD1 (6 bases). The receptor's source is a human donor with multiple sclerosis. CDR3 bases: TGCAGTGCTAGAGATCGTGACAGGAGCTCCTACGAGCAGTACTTC. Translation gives CSARDRDRSSYEQYF.